This T cell receptor (beta chain) was profiled in a study of cytomegalovirus exposure and HLA in healthy donors. In the study overall: Within the Caucasian-associated ancestry cluster were roughly 82% of the approximately 400 genotyped donors.

CDR1 is LGHNA and CDR2 is YSLEER in the germline V gene. The CDR3 contains 14 residues. The ends lost 5 bases at V and 2 bases at J; junction bases unmatched: 4. Vbeta (60) and Jbeta (13) primers were used in the PCR. Assay used: immunoSEQ multiplex PCR; TCRdb lists only in-frame clones, some missing. Of more than 50,000 clones in the sample, approximately 70% were seen once. The TCR originated in a woman aged 60-75 years in good health and CMV-seropositive. Sequenced input: PBMCs. The chain joins TRBV4-3 to TRBJ2-7; 9 positions agree with TRBD1. CDR3 coding DNA: TGCGCCAGCAGCGCGGGACAGGGCCCCTACGAGCAGTACTTC. This gives the protein CASSAGQGPYEQYF.